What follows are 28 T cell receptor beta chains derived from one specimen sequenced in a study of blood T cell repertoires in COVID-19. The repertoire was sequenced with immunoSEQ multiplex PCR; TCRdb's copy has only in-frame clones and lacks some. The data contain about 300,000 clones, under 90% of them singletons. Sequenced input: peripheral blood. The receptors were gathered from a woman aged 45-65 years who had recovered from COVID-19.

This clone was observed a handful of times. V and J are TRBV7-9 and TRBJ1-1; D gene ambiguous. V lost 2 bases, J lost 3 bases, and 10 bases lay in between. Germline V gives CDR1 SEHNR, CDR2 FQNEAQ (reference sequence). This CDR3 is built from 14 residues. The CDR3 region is CASSLTVPYTEAFF. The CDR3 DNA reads TGTGCCAGCAGCTTAACTGTCCCTTACACTGAAGCTTTCTTT.

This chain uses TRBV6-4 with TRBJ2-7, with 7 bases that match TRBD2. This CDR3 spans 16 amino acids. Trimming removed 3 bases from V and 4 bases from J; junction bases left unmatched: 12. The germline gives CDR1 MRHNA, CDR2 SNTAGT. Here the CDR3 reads CASSECSGTSIYEQYF. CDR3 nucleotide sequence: TGTGCCAGCAGTGAATGCAGCGGGACGTCGATATACGAGCAGTACTTC.

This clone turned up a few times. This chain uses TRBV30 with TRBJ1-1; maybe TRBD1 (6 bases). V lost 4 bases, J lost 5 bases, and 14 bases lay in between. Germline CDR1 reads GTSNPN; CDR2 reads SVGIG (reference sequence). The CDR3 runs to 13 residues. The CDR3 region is CAWTPGVLTEAFF. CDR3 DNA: TGTGCCTGGACCCCAGGGGTGTTGACTGAAGCTTTCTTT.

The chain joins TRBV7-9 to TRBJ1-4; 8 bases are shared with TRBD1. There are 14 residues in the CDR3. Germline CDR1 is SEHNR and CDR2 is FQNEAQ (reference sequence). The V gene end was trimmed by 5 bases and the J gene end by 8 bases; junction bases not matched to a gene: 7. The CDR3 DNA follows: TGTGCCAGCAGCCCCACAGGGGGTTGGGAAAAACTGTTTTTT. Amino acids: CASSPTGGWEKLFF.

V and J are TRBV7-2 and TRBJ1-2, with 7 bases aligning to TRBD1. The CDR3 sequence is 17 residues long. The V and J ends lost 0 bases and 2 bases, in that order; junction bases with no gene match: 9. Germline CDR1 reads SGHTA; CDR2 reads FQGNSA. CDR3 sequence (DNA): TGTGCCAGCAGCTTAGCCGACAGGGTGGGTCCCAACTATGGCTACACCTTC. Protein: CASSLADRVGPNYGYTF.

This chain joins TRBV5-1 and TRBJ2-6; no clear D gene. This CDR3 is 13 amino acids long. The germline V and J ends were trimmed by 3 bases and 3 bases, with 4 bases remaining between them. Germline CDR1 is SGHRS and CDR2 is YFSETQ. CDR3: CASSYNGANVLTF. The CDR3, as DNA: TGCGCCAGCAGCTACAATGGGGCCAACGTCCTGACTTTC.

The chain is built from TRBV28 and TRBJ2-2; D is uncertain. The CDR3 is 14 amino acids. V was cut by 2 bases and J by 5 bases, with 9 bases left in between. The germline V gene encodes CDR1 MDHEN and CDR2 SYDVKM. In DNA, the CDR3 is TGTGCCAGCAGTTTAAGAGGCAAAACCGGGGAGCTGTTTTTT. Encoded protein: CASSLRGKTGELFF.

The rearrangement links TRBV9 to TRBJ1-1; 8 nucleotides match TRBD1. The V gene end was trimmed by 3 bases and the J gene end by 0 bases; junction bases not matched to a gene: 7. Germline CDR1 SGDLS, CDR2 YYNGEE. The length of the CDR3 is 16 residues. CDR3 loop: CASSGRDRRMNTEAFF. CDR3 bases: TGTGCCAGCAGCGGCCGGGACAGGCGAATGAACACTGAAGCTTTCTTT. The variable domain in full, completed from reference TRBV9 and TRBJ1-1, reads DSGVTQTPKHLITATGQRVTLRCSPRSGDLSVYWYQQSLDQGLQFLIQYYNGEERAKGNILERFSAQQFPDLHSELNLSSLELGDSALYFCASSGRDRRMNTEAFFGQGTRLTVV.

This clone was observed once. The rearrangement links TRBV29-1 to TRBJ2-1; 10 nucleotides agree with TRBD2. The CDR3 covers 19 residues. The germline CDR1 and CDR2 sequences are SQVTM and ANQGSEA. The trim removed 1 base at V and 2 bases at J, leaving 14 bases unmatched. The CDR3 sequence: CSVEGPLASGSITYNEQFF. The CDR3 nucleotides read TGCAGCGTTGAAGGGCCCTTGGCTAGCGGGAGTATCACCTACAATGAGCAGTTCTTC.

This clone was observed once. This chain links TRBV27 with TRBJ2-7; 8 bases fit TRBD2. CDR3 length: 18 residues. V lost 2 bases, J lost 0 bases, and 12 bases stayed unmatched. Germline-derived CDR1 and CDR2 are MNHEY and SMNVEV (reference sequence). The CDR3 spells CASSLKPSGGRSSYEQYF. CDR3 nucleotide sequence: TGTGCCAGCAGTTTAAAGCCCAGCGGGGGCCGAAGCTCCTACGAGCAGTACTTC.

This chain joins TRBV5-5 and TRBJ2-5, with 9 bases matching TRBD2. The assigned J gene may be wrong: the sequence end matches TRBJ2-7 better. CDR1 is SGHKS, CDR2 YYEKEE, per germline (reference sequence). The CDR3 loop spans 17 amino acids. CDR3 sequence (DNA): TGTGCCAGCAGTCAAGGACTAGCGTGGAGAATAGCCTACGAGCAGTACTTC. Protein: CASSQGLAWRIAYEQYF.

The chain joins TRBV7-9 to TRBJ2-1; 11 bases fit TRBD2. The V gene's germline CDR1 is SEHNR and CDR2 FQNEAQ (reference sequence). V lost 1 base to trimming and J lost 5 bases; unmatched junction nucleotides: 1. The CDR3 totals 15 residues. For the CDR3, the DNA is TGTGCCAGCAGCTTAGGACTAGCGGGAAACAATGAGCAGTTCTTC. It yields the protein CASSLGLAGNNEQFF.

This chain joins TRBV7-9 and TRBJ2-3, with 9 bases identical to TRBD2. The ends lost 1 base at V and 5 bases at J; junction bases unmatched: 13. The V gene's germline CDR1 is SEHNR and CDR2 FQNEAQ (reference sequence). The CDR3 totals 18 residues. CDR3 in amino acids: CASSLGLASGAGGDTQYF. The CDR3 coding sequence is TGTGCCAGCAGCTTAGGGTTGGCTAGCGGGGCCGGCGGAGATACGCAGTATTTT. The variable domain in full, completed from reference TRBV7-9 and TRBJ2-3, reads DTGVSQNPRHKITKRGQNVTFRCDPISEHNRLYWYRQTLGQGPEFLTYFQNEAQLEKSRLLSDRFSAERPKGSFSTLEIQRTEQGDSAMYLCASSLGLASGAGGDTQYFGPGTRLTVL.

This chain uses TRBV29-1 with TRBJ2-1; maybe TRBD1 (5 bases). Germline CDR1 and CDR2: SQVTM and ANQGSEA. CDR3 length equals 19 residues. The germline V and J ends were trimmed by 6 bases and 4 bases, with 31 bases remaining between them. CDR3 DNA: TGCAGCGTCCTGGGCGCCAGGGCAACCCCTGGCGTGCCATACAATGAGCAGTTCTTC. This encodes CSVLGARATPGVPYNEQFF.

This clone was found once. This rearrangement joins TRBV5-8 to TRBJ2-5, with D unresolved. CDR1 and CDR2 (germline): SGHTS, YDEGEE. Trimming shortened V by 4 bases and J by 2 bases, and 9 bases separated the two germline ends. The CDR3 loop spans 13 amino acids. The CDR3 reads CASSNERQETQYF. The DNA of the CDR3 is TGTGCCAGCAGCAATGAGAGGCAAGAGACCCAGTACTTC.

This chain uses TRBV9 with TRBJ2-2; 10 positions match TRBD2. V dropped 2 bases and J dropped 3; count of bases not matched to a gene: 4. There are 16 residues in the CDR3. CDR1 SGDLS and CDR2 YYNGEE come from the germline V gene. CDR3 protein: CASSVSSGGHTGELFF. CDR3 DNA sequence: TGTGCCAGCAGCGTTTCTAGCGGGGGACACACCGGGGAGCTGTTTTTT.

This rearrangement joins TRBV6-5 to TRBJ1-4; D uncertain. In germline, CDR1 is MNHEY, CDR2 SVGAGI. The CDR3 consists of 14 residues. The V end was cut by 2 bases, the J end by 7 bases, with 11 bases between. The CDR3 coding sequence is TGTGCCAGCAGTTACCAGGCGCGTTTTGAAAAACTGTTTTTT. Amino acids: CASSYQARFEKLFF.

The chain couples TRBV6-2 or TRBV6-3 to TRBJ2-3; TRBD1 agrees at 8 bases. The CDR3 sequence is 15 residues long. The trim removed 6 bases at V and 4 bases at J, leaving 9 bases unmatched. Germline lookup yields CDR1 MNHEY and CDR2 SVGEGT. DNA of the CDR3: TGTGCCAGCAGCGGACAGGGCCTAACTCCAGATACGCAGTATTTT. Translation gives CASSGQGLTPDTQYF.

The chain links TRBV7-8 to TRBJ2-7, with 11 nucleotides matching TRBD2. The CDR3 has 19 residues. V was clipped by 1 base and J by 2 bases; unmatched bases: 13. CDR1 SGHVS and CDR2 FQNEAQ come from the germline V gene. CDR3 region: CASSLGRGVSGRDPYEQYF. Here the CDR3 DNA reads TGTGCCAGCAGCTTAGGTCGAGGGGTTAGCGGGAGGGACCCCTACGAGCAGTACTTC.

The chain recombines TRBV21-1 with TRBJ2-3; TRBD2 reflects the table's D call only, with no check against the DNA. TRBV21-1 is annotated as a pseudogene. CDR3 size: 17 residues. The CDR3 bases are TGTGCCAGCAGCAAAGCAGGGGCGGGGGGATACACAGATACGCAGTATTTT. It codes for CASSKAGAGGYTDTQYF.

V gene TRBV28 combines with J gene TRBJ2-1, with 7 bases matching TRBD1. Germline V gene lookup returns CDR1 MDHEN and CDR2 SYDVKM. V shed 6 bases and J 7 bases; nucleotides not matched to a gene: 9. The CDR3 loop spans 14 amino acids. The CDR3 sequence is CASSLQGMGNEQFF. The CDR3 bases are TGTGCCAGCAGCCTACAGGGGATGGGAAATGAGCAGTTCTTC.

The CDR3 loop reads CASSLIGRQGSNQPQHF. The CDR3 DNA reads TGTGCCAGCAGCTTAATAGGCCGACAGGGGAGCAATCAGCCCCAGCATTTT. The rearrangement uses TRBV7-2 and TRBJ1-5, with TRBD1 matching 8 bases. The V gene's germline CDR1 is SGHTA and CDR2 FQGNSA. V lost 2 bases to trimming and J lost 1 base; unmatched junction nucleotides: 7. The CDR3 sequence is 17 residues long.

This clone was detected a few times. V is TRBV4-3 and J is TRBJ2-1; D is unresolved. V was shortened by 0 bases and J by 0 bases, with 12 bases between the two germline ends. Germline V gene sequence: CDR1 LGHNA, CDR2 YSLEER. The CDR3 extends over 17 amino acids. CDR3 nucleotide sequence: TGCGCCAGCAGCCAAGATTACATGGCCAGCTCCTACAATGAGCAGTTCTTC. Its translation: CASSQDYMASSYNEQFF.

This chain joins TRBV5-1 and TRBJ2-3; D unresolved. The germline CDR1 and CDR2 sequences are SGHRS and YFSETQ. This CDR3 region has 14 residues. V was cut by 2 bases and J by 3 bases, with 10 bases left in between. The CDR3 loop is CASSFSDWTDTQYF. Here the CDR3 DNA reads TGCGCCAGCAGCTTTTCAGACTGGACAGATACGCAGTATTTT.

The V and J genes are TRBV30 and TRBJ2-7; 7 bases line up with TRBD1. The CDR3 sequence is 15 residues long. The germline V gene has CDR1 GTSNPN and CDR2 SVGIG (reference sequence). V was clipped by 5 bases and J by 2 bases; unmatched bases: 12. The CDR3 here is CAWERDSHLTYEQYF. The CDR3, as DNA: TGTGCCTGGGAAAGGGACAGCCACTTGACCTACGAGCAGTACTTC. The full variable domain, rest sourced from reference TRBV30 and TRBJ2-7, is SQTIHQWPATLVQPVGSPLSLECTVEGTSNPNLYWYRQAAGRGLQLLFYSVGIGQISSEVPQNLSASRPQDRQFILSSKKLLLSDSGFYLCAWERDSHLTYEQYFGPGTRLTVT.

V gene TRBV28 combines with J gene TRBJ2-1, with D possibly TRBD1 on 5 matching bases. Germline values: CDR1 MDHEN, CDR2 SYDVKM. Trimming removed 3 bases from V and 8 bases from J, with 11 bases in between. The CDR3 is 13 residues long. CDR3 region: CASSFGTGYEQFF. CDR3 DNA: TGTGCCAGCAGTTTTGGTACAGGCTATGAGCAGTTCTTC.

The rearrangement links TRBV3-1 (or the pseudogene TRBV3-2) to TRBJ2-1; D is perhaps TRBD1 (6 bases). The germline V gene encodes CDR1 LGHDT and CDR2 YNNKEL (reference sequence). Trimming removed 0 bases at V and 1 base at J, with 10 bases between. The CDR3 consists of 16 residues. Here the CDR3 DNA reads TGTGCCAGCAGCCAAGACAGGGGAGAGTCCTACAATGAGCAGTTCTTC. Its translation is CASSQDRGESYNEQFF.

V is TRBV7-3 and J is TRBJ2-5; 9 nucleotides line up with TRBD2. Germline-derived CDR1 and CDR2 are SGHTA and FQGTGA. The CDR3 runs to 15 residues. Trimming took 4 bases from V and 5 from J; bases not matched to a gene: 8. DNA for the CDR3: TGTGCCAGCAGCTCAAGCGGGGGGCCTGGTGAGACCCAGTACTTC. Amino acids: CASSSSGGPGETQYF.